This TCR beta chain originates from a study of blood T cells in healthy people across ages. Study-wide points: Strongly correlated with naive T cell percentage was TCR beta diversity.

PCR was performed a second time for about 7 to 12 cycles using a sample-barcoded 5' primer and a J-beta primer mix. TCRdb passed the 5' RACE reads through MiXCR, listing each CDR3 protein once. This table has 1,100,000 or so distinct CDR3 sequences, more than 35% appearing once. In its sample, this clonotype was seen a few times. The target antigen is unknown. Researchers collected 7.5 to 10 milliliters of peripheral blood from every single donor. The CDR3 length is 16 residues. Losses at the gene ends were 7 bases for V and 6 bases for J; bases not matched to a gene: 16. CDR1 SGDLS and CDR2 YYNGEE come from the germline V gene.

The source material was blood. The sequence was obtained from a woman aged 55-70 years in good health. The chain carries TRBV9 and TRBJ2-3; TRBD2 aligns across 8 bases. DNA of the CDR3: TGTGCCAGCGCGCTAAGTGCGACTAGCGTGAGGGATACGCAGTATTTT. Amino acid sequence: CASALSATSVRDTQYF.